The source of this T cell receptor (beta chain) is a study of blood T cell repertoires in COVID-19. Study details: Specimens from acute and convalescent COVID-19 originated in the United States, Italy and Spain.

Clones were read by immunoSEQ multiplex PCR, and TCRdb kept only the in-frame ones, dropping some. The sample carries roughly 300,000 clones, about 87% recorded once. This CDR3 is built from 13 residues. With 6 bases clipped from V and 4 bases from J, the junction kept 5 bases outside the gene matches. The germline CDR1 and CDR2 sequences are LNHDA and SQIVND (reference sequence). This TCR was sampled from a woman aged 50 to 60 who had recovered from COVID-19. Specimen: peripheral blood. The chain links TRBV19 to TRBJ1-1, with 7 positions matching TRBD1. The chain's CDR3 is CASRSRGTTEAFF. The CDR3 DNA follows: TGTGCCAGTAGGAGCAGGGGGACCACTGAAGCTTTCTTT.